This T cell receptor (beta chain) is drawn from a study of shared clonotypes between healthy human individuals. Study results and limitations: The low donor count limited represented genetic and exposure-history diversity. A handful of donors showed sharing of around 5.3% of naive CD4 clonotypes. Blood alone was sampled, and tissue repertoires likely differ. Compared with memory subsets, naive subsets generally had larger estimated richness.

Some clones are missing from TCRdb's copy, which holds only in-frame ones; the method was immunoSEQ multiplex PCR. The table shows roughly 2.5 million clones, with 85% to 95% occurring only once. With regard to this clone: Its cognate antigen is unknown. Other DNA sequences of this sample code for an identical CDR3.

Sequencing was performed on naive CD4+ T cells sorted from blood. Subset of the sample: CD45RA+ positively selected. The clonotype was recovered from a man aged 18 to 29 in good health.

The CDR3 loop is CASSMGRNTGELFF. Here the CDR3 DNA reads TGTGCCAGTAGTATGGGTAGGAACACCGGGGAGCTGTTTTTT. The V call is TRBV19, the J call TRBJ2-2; D ambiguous. Trimming left V 3 bases short and J 1 base short, with 6 bases between. This CDR3 is built from 14 residues. The germline V gene has CDR1 LNHDA and CDR2 SQIVND (reference sequence).